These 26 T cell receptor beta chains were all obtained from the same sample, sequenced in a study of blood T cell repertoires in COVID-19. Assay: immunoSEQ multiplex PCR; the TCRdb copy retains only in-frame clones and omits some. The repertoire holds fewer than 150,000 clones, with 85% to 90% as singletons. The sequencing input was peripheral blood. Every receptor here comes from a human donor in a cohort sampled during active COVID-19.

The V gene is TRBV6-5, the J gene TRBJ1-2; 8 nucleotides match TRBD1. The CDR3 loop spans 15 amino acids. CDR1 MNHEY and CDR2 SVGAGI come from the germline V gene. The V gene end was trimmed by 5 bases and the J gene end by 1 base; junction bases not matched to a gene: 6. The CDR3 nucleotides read TGTGCCAGCAGTCAGAACAGGGGGGTTAACTATGGCTACACCTTC. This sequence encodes CASSQNRGVNYGYTF.

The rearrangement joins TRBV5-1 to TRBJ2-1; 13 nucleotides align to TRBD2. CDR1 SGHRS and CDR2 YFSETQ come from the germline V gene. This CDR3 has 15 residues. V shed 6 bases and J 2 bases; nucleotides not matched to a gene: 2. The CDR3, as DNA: TGCGCCAGCAACGGACTAGCGGGAGCCTACAATGAGCAGTTCTTC. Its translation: CASNGLAGAYNEQFF.

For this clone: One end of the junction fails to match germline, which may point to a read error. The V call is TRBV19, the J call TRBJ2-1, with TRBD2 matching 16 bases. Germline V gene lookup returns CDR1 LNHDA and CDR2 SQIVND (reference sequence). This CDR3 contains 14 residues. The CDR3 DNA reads TGTGCCAGTAGCTTTGGGACTAGCGGGGGGGCAAGGATCTTC. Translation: CASSFGTSGGARIF.

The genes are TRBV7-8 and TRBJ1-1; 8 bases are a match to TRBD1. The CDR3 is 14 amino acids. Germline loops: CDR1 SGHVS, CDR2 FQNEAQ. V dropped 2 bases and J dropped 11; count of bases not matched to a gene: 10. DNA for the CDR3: TGTGCCAGCAGCTTAACCGGGACAGGCTCCGCGGCTTTCTTT. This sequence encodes CASSLTGTGSAAFF.

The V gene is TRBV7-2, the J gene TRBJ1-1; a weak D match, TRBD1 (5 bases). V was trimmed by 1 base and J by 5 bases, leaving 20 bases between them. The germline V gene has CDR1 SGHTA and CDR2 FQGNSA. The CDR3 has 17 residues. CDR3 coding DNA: TGTGCCAGCAGCTTAGAACGAATAGGGGTGGGGAATACTGAAGCTTTCTTT. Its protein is CASSLERIGVGNTEAFF.

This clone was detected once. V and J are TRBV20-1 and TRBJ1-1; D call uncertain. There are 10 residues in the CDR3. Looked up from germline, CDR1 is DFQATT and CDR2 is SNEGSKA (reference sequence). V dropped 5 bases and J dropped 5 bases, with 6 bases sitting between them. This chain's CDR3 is CSARRTEAFF. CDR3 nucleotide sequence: TGCAGTGCTCGGAGGACTGAAGCTTTCTTT.

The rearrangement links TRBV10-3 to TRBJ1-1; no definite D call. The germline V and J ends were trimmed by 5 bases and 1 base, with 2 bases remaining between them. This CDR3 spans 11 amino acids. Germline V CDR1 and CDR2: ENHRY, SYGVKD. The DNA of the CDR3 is TGTGCCATCAGTCAGAACACTGAAGCTTTCTTT. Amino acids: CAISQNTEAFF.

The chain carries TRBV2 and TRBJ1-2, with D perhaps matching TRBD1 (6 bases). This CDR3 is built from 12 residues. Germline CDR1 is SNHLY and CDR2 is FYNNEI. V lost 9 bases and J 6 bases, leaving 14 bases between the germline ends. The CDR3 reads CAREGGSDGYTF. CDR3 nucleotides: TGTGCCAGAGAGGGGGGGTCGGATGGCTACACCTTC.

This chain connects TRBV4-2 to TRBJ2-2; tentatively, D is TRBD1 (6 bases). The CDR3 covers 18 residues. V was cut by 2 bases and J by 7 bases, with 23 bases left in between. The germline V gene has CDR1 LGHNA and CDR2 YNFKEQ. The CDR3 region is CASSQPQSATGLGGELFF. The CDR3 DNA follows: TGTGCCAGCAGCCAACCACAGAGTGCGACAGGCCTTGGCGGGGAGCTGTTTTTT.

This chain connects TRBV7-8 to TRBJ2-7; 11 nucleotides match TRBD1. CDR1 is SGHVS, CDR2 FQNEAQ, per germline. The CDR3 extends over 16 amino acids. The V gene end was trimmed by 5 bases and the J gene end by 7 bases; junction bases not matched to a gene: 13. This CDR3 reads CASSPDPGTGGKEQYF. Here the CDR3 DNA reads TGTGCCAGCAGCCCCGACCCTGGGACAGGGGGGAAGGAGCAGTACTTC. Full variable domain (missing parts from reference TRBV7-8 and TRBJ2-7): GAGVSQSPRYKVAKRGQDVALRCDPISGHVSLFWYQQALGQGPEFLTYFQNEAQLDKSGLPSDRFFAERPEGSVSTLKIQRTQQEDSAVYLCASSPDPGTGGKEQYFGPGTRLTVT.

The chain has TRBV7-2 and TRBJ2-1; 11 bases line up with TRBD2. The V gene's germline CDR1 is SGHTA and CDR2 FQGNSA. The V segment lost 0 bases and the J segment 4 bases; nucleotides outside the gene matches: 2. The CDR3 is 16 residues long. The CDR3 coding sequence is TGTGCCAGCAGCTTAGCATCTAGCGGGGGGTACAATGAGCAGTTCTTC. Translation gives CASSLASSGGYNEQFF.

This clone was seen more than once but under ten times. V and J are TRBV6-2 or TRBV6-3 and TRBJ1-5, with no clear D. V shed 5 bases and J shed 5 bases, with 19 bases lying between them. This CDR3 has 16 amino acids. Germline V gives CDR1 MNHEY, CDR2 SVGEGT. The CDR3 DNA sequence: TGTGCCAGCAGTCGCGGGGTGTATGACGGCGATCAGCCCCAGCATTTT. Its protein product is CASSRGVYDGDQPQHF.

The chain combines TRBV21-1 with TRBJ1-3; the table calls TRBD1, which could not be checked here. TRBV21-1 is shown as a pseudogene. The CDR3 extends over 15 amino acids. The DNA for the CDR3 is TGTGCCAGCAGCAAAGCTTTCAGGGTTGGAAACACCATATATTTT. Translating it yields CASSKAFRVGNTIYF.

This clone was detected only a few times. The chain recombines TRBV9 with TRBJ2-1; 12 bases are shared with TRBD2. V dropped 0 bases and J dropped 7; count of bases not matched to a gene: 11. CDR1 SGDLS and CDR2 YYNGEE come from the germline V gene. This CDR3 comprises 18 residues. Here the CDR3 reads CASSVAPPLAGGPNEQFF. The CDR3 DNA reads TGTGCCAGCAGCGTAGCTCCCCCGCTAGCGGGAGGGCCGAATGAGCAGTTCTTC.

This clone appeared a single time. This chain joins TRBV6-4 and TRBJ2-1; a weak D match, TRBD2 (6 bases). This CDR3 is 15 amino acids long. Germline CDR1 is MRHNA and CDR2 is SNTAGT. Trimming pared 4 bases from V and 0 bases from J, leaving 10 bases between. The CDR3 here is CASSGLGTSYNEQFF. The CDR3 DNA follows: TGTGCCAGCAGTGGACTAGGGACCTCCTACAATGAGCAGTTCTTC.

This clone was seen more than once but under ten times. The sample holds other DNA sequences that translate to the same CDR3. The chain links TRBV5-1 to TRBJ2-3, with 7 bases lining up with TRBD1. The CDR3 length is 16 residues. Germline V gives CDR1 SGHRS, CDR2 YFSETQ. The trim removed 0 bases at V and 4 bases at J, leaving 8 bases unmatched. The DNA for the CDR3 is TGCGCCAGCAGCTTGGCGCTTAGGCAGGGGGCAGATACGCAGTATTTT. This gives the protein CASSLALRQGADTQYF.

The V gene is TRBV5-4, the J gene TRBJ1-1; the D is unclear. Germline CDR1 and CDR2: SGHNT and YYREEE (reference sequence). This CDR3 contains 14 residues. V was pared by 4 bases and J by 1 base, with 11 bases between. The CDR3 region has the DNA TGTGCCAGCAGCGCTGGGCGGGGGAACACTGAAGCTTTCTTT. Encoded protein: CASSAGRGNTEAFF.

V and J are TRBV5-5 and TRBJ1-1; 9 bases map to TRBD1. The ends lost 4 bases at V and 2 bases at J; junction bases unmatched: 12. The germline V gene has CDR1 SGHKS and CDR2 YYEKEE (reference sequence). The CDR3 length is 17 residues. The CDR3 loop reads CASSQNYRGLFNTEAFF. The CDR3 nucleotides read TGTGCCAGCAGCCAAAATTACAGGGGGCTCTTTAACACTGAAGCTTTCTTT. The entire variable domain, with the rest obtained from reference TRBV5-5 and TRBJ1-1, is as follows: DAGVTQSPTHLIKTRGQQVTLRCSPISGHKSVSWYQQVLGQGPQFIFQYYEKEERGRGNFPDRFSARQFPNYSSELNVNALLLGDSALYLCASSQNYRGLFNTEAFFGQGTRLTVV.

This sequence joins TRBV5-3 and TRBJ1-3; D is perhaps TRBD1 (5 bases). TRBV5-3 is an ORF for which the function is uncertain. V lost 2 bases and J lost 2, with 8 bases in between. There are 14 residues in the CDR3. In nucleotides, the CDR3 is TGTGCCAGAAGCTTCCGGGGGGCTGGAAACACCATATATTTT. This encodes CARSFRGAGNTIYF.

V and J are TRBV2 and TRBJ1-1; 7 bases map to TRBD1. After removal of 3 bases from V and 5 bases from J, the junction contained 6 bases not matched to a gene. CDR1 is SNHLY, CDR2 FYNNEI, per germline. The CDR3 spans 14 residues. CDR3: CASSDATGRTEAFF. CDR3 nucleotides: TGTGCCAGCAGTGACGCGACAGGGAGGACTGAAGCTTTCTTT.

Here the CDR3 DNA reads TGTGCCAGCAGCGTAGACCCGAGGGGGCCTTTCTCCTACAATGAGCAGTTCTTC. Protein product: CASSVDPRGPFSYNEQFF. V and J are TRBV9 and TRBJ2-1; 7 nucleotides agree with TRBD1. Germline V gives CDR1 SGDLS, CDR2 YYNGEE. The CDR3 runs 18 residues. V shed 0 bases and J 0 bases; nucleotides not matched to a gene: 9.

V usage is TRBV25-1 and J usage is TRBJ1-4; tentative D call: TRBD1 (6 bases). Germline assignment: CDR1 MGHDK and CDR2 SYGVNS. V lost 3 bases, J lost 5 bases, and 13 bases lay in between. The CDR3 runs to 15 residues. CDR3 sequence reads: CASSEIQGWNEKLFF. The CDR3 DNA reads TGTGCCAGCAGTGAGATACAGGGTTGGAATGAAAAACTGTTTTTT.

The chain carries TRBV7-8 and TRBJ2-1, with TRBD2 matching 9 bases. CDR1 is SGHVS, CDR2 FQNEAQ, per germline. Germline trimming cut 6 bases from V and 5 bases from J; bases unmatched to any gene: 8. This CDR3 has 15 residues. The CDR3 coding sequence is TGTGCCAGCAGACCCAGCGGGAGGTTCCACAATGAGCAGTTCTTC. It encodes CASRPSGRFHNEQFF.

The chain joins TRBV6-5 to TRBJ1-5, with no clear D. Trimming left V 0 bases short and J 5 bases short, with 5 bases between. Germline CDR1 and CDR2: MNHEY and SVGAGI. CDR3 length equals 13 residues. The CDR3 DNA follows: TGTGCCAGCAGTTACTCCGGTTATCAGCCCCAGCATTTT. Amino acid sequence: CASSYSGYQPQHF.

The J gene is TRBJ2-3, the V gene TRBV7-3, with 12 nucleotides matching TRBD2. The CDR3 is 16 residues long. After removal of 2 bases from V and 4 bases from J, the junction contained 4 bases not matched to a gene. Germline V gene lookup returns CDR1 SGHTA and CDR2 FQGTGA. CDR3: CASSLSSGGAADTQYF. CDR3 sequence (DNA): TGTGCCAGCAGCTTATCTAGCGGGGGGGCTGCAGATACGCAGTATTTT.

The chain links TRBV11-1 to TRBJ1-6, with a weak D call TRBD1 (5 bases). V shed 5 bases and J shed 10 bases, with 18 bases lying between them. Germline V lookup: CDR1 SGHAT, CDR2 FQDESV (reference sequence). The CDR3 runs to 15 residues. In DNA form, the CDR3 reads TGTGCCAGCAGCCCGTCCTCCAGGGTTGGGTCACCCCTCCACTTT. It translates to CASSPSSRVGSPLHF.